This TCR beta chain was sequenced for a study of a mutant IDH1 vaccine in newly diagnosed glioma. Across the study: Those enrolled had earlier been treated with radiotherapy, temozolomide, or both, mostly both.

As regards this clone: Antigen specificity is unknown.

Time point defined: baseline, week 1 (first vaccination visit). The treatment: pre-vaccination baseline after standard-of-care therapy. Clones were sequenced by immunoSEQ multiplex PCR, and TCRdb holds only the in-frame ones, with some missing. The sample has around 99,000 clones, over 75% seen once; the top ten hold less than 9.5%. General observations from the study: Vaccine-induced responses were seen in approximately 93% of patients, spanning several MHC alleles. Changes in top peripheral clonotypes did not appear linked to pseudoprogression.

The sequence came from a man aged 40-49 years with glioma. Sequences were derived from PBMCs, sampled from a glioma patient treated with radiotherapy, temozolomide or both.

In nucleotides, the CDR3 is TGTGCCAGTAGCACGTCGGGTAGCACAGATACGCAGTATTTT. It is translated as CASSTSGSTDTQYF. This chain links TRBV19 with TRBJ2-3; D is undetermined. CDR3 size: 14 residues. The germline V gene has CDR1 LNHDA and CDR2 SQIVND (reference sequence). Trimming shortened V by 6 bases and J by 0 bases, and 10 bases separated the two germline ends.